The clone carrying this T cell receptor (beta chain) has only a few counts. Antigen: not known. Full-length variable regions came from constant-region reverse primers plus semi-nested Nested Universal Primer A PCR. TCRdb itself ran the 5' RACE reads through MiXCR, one entry per CDR3 protein. The data contain about 62,000 distinct CDR3 sequences, around 30% of them singletons. Per germline, CDR1 MNHNS and CDR2 SASEGT. The CDR3 spans 16 residues. Between the trimmed V and J ends, which lost 5 bases and 0 bases, there was a span of 16 bases. Purified naive CD4+ T cells were depleted of CD25+ Tregs. Whole-study results and caveats: The TCR gene usage of tumor memory CD4+ T cells clustered together with blood and lymph node memory CD4+ cells and with lymph node naive CD4+ cells.

The rearrangement uses TRBV6-1 and TRBJ1-2; no clear D. Sequencing was performed on tumor-infiltrating naive CD4+ T cells sorted from the breast tumor. As for subset: naive CD4+ T cells, CD4+CD45RA+CD25-. This receptor was obtained from a female donor with breast cancer. CDR3 nucleotides: TGTGCCAGCAGTCAGCTGGCCACCTCAGCTAACTATGGCTACACCTTC. This gives the protein CASSQLATSANYGYTF.